Below, 3 T cell receptor beta chains from the same sample are listed, as sequenced in a study of spatial heterogeneity in lung cancer. TCRdb ran MiXCR on the 5' RACE reads and lists one entry per CDR3 protein. The repertoire includes some 4,900 distinct CDR3 sequences, approximately 15% of them detected once, and roughly 6.1% sits in the top ten. The sample's time point: sample taken at primary tumor resection. The authors sequenced whole RNA from tumor, nontumor lung or frozen PBMC without sorting. This specimen was PBMCs, taken at surgery. The receptor source for this set is a male donor with early-stage non-small cell lung cancer.

The rearrangement uses TRBV5-1 and TRBJ2-5; 8 bases are shared with TRBD1. Germline lookup yields CDR1 SGHRS and CDR2 YFSETQ. The V gene end was trimmed by 2 bases and the J gene end by 3 bases; junction bases not matched to a gene: 0. CDR3 length equals 13 residues. CDR3 sequence: CASSLQGEETQYF. As DNA, the CDR3 is TGCGCCAGCAGCTTACAGGGGGAAGAGACCCAGTACTTC. Looking up the rest from reference TRBV5-1 and TRBJ2-5 gives the full variable domain: KAGVTQTPRYLIKTRGQQVTLSCSPISGHRSVSWYQQTPGQGLQFLFEYFSETQRNKGNFPGRFSGRQFSNSRSEMNVSTLELGDSALYLCASSLQGEETQYFGPGTRLLVL.

The V gene is TRBV12-3 or TRBV12-4, the J gene TRBJ2-1; D possibly matches TRBD1 or TRBD2 (5 bases each). V gave up 2 bases and J gave up 7 bases, with 9 bases separating them. This CDR3 spans 13 amino acids. The CDR3 nucleotides are TGTGCCAGCAGTTTAAATGGGGGAAATGAGCAGTTCTTC. It is translated as CASSLNGGNEQFF.

By its share, this clonotype is medium-sized (0.01 to 0.1%). The chain couples TRBV7-6 to TRBJ2-1; D uncertain. The CDR3 spans 13 residues. Germline CDR1 SGHVS, CDR2 FNYEAQ. The germline V and J ends were trimmed by 0 bases and 7 bases, with 7 bases remaining between them. CDR3 coding DNA: TGTGCCAGCAGCTTAGCAGGCGGAAATGAGCAGTTCTTC. Residues: CASSLAGGNEQFF.